The 22 T cell receptor beta chains below come from one sample, sequenced in a study of T cells in Graves' hyperthyroidism and ophthalmopathy. Amplification of TCR beta CDR3 regions was performed using RNA transcripts as template. Initially, a first-round RT-PCR of the TCR CDR3 employed the HTBI primer set. TCRdb re-derived calls from the multiplex PCR reads in MiXCR, one entry per CDR3 protein. The sample lists 380,000 or so distinct CDR3 sequences, 13% seen once, with roughly 20% in the top ten. The sample consisted of blood. The origin of the receptors is a man aged 25-45 years with Graves' hyperthyroidism that later progressed to Graves' ophthalmopathy.

This clonotype was detected ten times or more. The chain links TRBV20-1 to TRBJ1-1; the D gene is possibly TRBD1 (5 bases). The CDR3 consists of 13 residues. Germline V lookup: CDR1 DFQATT, CDR2 SNEGSKA (reference sequence). V lost 6 bases and J lost 0, with 11 bases in between. As DNA, the CDR3 is TGCAGTGCGGCGAGGGACCTGAACACTGAAGCTTTCTTT. This translates into CSAARDLNTEAFF.

As DNA, the CDR3 is TGTGCCAGCAGCGGAGCCGGGTCCCCGGGCGGCTACACCTTC. Translation gives CASSGAGSPGGYTF. The chain uses TRBV13 and TRBJ1-2; D gene ambiguous. CDR3 size: 14 residues. Trimming left V 5 bases short and J 8 bases short, with 18 bases between. The germline V gene encodes CDR1 PRHDT and CDR2 FYEKMQ (reference sequence).

Many counts were recorded for this clonotype. The chain is built from TRBV30 and TRBJ1-5; TRBD1 might be the D (6 bases). The CDR3 has 14 residues. V was trimmed by 1 base and J by 0 bases, leaving 7 bases between them. The germline V gene encodes CDR1 GTSNPN and CDR2 SVGIG (reference sequence). CDR3 DNA: TGTGCCTGGAGTGGAGGGGGTAGCAATCAGCCCCAGCATTTT. Translating it yields CAWSGGGSNQPQHF.

This clonotype was seen many times. The rearrangement links TRBV7-7 to TRBJ2-5; D not resolved. The CDR3 covers 14 residues. Germline V CDR1 and CDR2: SSHAT, FNYEAQ (reference sequence). The V end was cut by 1 base, the J end by 5 bases, with 11 bases between. Written as DNA, the CDR3 is TGTGCCAGCAGCTTAGTGTTAGCCGCGGAGACCCAGTACTTC. Protein product: CASSLVLAAETQYF.

In its sample, this clonotype was seen a few times. The chain has TRBV7-9 and TRBJ2-3, with 10 bases identical to TRBD2. The CDR3 loop spans 16 amino acids. The ends lost 5 bases at V and 7 bases at J; junction bases unmatched: 12. Per the germline V gene, CDR1 is SEHNR and CDR2 is FQNEAQ (reference sequence). The CDR3 sequence is CASSPALAGDLNTQYF. The CDR3, as DNA: TGTGCCAGCAGCCCGGCCCTAGCGGGGGATCTAAATACGCAGTATTTT.

This clonotype occurred many times. The gene calls are TRBV12-3 or TRBV12-4 and TRBJ2-7; 7 bases match TRBD2. V was clipped by 0 bases and J by 6 bases; unmatched bases: 5. The CDR3 runs to 14 residues. The CDR3, as DNA: TGTGCCAGCAGTTTAGCGCCTGGGAGGGGCGAGCAGTACTTC. Translated, it gives CASSLAPGRGEQYF.

Many counts were recorded for this clonotype. The rearrangement uses TRBV3-1 and TRBJ1-4; D gene uncertain. This CDR3 contains 16 residues. Trimming took 0 bases from V and 2 from J, leaving 10 bases between them. Germline CDR1 is LGHDT and CDR2 is YNNKEL (reference sequence). The CDR3, as DNA: TGTGCCAGCAGCCAAGATCCCCTGGGGACTAATGAAAAACTGTTTTTT. This gives the protein CASSQDPLGTNEKLFF.

This clonotype has ten or more counts. J is TRBJ2-1 and V is TRBV28, with D possibly matching TRBD1 (5 bases). Germline loops: CDR1 MDHEN, CDR2 SYDVKM. Trimming took 2 bases from V and 1 from J, leaving 9 bases between them. This CDR3 has 15 residues. The CDR3 protein is CASSLEPGSYNEQFF. CDR3 sequence (DNA): TGTGCCAGCAGTTTAGAGCCAGGGTCCTACAATGAGCAGTTCTTC.

In the case of this clonotype: A much bigger clone sits one base away, suggesting this may be a read error. This sequence joins TRBV11-3 and TRBJ2-1; 8 positions match TRBD1. The J call may be wrong; the DNA end is better matched by TRBJ2-7. From germline, CDR1 is SGHNT and CDR2 YENEEA. The CDR3 is made up of 13 amino acids. CDR3 DNA: TGTGCCACCGCAGGGGGCGAGTACAATGAGCAGTACTTC. It is translated as CATAGGEYNEQYF.

The chain has TRBV4-1 and TRBJ2-1; no reliable D call. CDR1 and CDR2 (germline): MGHRA, YSYEKL. This CDR3 comprises 14 residues. Trimming took off 7 bases at V and 4 bases at J, with 14 bases between the two ends. CDR3 nucleotide sequence: TGCGCCAGCACCACTGAGAGAGATTACAATGAGCAGTTCTTC. It encodes CASTTERDYNEQFF.

The genes are TRBV27 and TRBJ2-3; a weak D match, TRBD2 (5 bases). The CDR3 contains 16 residues. Per the germline V gene, CDR1 is MNHEY and CDR2 is SMNVEV (reference sequence). V was shortened by 4 bases and J by 1 base, with 15 bases between the two germline ends. CDR3 DNA: TGTGCCAGCAGTTCAGCGGAGGAACTACGCACAGATACGCAGTATTTT. Its protein product is CASSSAEELRTDTQYF.

This clonotype was observed at least ten times. V and J are TRBV7-9 and TRBJ2-5; 7 bases fit TRBD1. J gave up 4 bases and V 2 bases, and 4 bases lay outside the gene matches. This CDR3 region has 14 residues. Germline V gene lookup returns CDR1 SEHNR and CDR2 FQNEAQ (reference sequence). This CDR3 is CASSLPHRGETQYF. The CDR3 nucleotides are TGTGCCAGCAGCTTACCACACAGGGGAGAGACCCAGTACTTC. Combining the CDR3 with reference TRBV7-9 and TRBJ2-5 gives the whole variable domain DTGVSQNPRHKITKRGQNVTFRCDPISEHNRLYWYRQTLGQGPEFLTYFQNEAQLEKSRLLSDRFSAERPKGSFSTLEIQRTEQGDSAMYLCASSLPHRGETQYFGPGTRLLVL.

V gene TRBV9 combines with J gene TRBJ2-4; no reliable D call. The CDR3 is 13 residues long. Germline V gene sequence: CDR1 SGDLS, CDR2 YYNGEE. V lost 8 bases and J lost 0, with 9 bases in between. Written as DNA, the CDR3 is TGTGCCAGGAGGACGTCAGCCAAAAACATTCAGTACTTC. This encodes CARRTSAKNIQYF.

This clonotype was observed many times. This chain links TRBV12-3 or TRBV12-4 with TRBJ1-2, with D maybe TRBD1 (5 bases). Trimming took off 5 bases at V and 8 bases at J, with 24 bases between the two ends. The CDR3 covers 16 residues. CDR3 protein: CASSPNDLGALGGYTF. DNA of the CDR3: TGTGCCAGCAGTCCCAATGATCTCGGGGCCTTGGGGGGCTACACCTTC.

In this sample, this clonotype turned up a few times. The V and J genes are TRBV20-1 and TRBJ2-7, with TRBD1 as a possible D gene (6 bases). The CDR3 runs to 12 residues. Trimming cost V 7 bases and J 2 bases, with 12 bases left between them. CDR1 and CDR2 (germline): DFQATT, SNEGSKA (reference sequence). This CDR3 reads CSVGTPAYEQYF. CDR3 DNA: TGCAGTGTCGGGACACCCGCCTACGAGCAGTACTTC.

V is TRBV12-3 or TRBV12-4 and J is TRBJ2-7, with unresolved D. CDR3 length: 14 residues. V lost 5 bases and J 0 bases, leaving 11 bases between the germline ends. CDR3 in DNA: TGTGCCAGCAGTCTCGGATTTATCTCCTACGAGCAGTACTTC. Translating it yields CASSLGFISYEQYF.

J is TRBJ1-1 and V is TRBV12-5, with 7 nucleotides matching TRBD1. The V segment lost 3 bases and the J segment 6 bases; nucleotides outside the gene matches: 7. The CDR3 loop spans 14 amino acids. Germline lookup yields CDR1 LGHNT and CDR2 FRNRAP. This chain's CDR3 is CASGFRDSLPEAFF. The CDR3 nucleotides read TGTGCTAGTGGTTTCCGGGACAGTCTCCCTGAAGCTTTCTTT.

This clonotype was found many times. V is TRBV7-8 and J is TRBJ2-3; D may be TRBD1 or TRBD2 (6 bases each). V was cut by 6 bases and J by 5 bases, with 15 bases left in between. Germline V CDR1 and CDR2: SGHVS, FQNEAQ. The CDR3 has 14 residues. CDR3 sequence: CASSRRGPGDTQYF. The CDR3 nucleotides read TGTGCCAGCAGTCGACGGGGGCCAGGAGATACGCAGTATTTT.

The chain combines TRBV6-1 with TRBJ2-7; possible D gene TRBD1, 6 bases. The CDR3 contains 11 residues. The V end lost 4 bases, the J end lost 7 bases, and 8 bases lay between the germline ends. Germline values: CDR1 MNHNS, CDR2 SASEGT. The DNA for the CDR3 is TGTGCCAGCAGTGCTGGGACAGAGCAGTACTTC. Its translation: CASSAGTEQYF.

This clonotype was seen at least ten times. The rearrangement joins TRBV28 to TRBJ2-1; D remains unclear. CDR1 and CDR2 from the germline V gene are MDHEN and SYDVKM. Trimming pared 6 bases from V and 3 bases from J, leaving 6 bases between. The CDR3 runs to 12 residues. CDR3 region: CASSPGYNEQFF. The CDR3 bases are TGTGCCAGCAGCCCCGGCTACAATGAGCAGTTCTTC.

Worth noting for this clonotype: At one end the junction does not follow the germline gene, possibly because of a read error. The chain joins TRBV5-1 to TRBJ2-1; 9 positions match TRBD2. The CDR3 is made up of 16 amino acids. CDR1 is SGHRS, CDR2 YFSETQ, per germline. The CDR3 DNA is TGCGCCAGCAGCTTGGTGACTAGCGGTTTCTACAATGAGCACTTCTTC. It is translated as CASSLVTSGFYNEHFF.

This clonotype was counted ten times or more. The chain is built from TRBV2 and TRBJ1-5, with no clear D. V lost 8 bases and J 0 bases, leaving 11 bases between the germline ends. The CDR3 totals 14 residues. Germline values: CDR1 SNHLY, CDR2 FYNNEI. In DNA form, the CDR3 reads TGTGCCAGCGCATGGACTGATAGCAATCAGCCCCAGCATTTT. This encodes CASAWTDSNQPQHF.